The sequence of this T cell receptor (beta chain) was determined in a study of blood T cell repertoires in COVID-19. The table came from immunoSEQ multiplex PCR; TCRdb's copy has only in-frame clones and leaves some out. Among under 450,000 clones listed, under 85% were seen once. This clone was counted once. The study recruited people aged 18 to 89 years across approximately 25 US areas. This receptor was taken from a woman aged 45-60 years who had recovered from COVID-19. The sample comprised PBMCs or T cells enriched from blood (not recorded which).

CDR3 DNA: TGCGCCAGCAGCCTGATAGGGGCCTCTGAAGCTTTCTTT. It translates to CASSLIGASEAFF. The genes are TRBV5-1 and TRBJ1-1; perhaps TRBD1 as D (5 bases). The CDR3 loop spans 13 amino acids. V dropped 4 bases and J dropped 6 bases, with 13 bases sitting between them. Germline loops: CDR1 SGHRS, CDR2 YFSETQ. The whole variable domain, filled in from reference TRBV5-1 and TRBJ1-1, reads KAGVTQTPRYLIKTRGQQVTLSCSPISGHRSVSWYQQTPGQGLQFLFEYFSETQRNKGNFPGRFSGRQFSNSRSEMNVSTLELGDSALYLCASSLIGASEAFFGQGTRLTVV.